Below, 20 T cell receptor beta chains from the same sample are listed, as sequenced in a study of blood T cell repertoires in COVID-19. Here immunoSEQ multiplex PCR was the method, and the copy in TCRdb shows in-frame clones only, minus some. The table shows about 190,000 clones, with 86% occurring only once. Sequenced sample: peripheral blood. The receptor source for this set is a woman aged 25-40 years with active or convalescent COVID-19.

The genes are TRBV7-2 and TRBJ1-5, with D unresolved. Trimming took off 1 base at V and 2 bases at J, with 9 bases between the two ends. Germline V CDR1 and CDR2: SGHTA, FQGNSA. The CDR3 loop spans 15 amino acids. CDR3 DNA sequence: TGTGCCAGCAGCTTAGAGCCCGGGGGCAATCAGCCCCAGCATTTT. It yields the protein CASSLEPGGNQPQHF.

This clone is a singleton in its sample. The rearrangement joins TRBV7-9 to TRBJ2-7; 13 nucleotides line up with TRBD2. V dropped 5 bases and J dropped 2; count of bases not matched to a gene: 3. The CDR3 contains 15 residues. Germline-derived CDR1 and CDR2 are SEHNR and FQNEAQ (reference sequence). CDR3 in amino acids: CASSPGLAGTYEQYF. CDR3 nucleotide sequence: TGTGCCAGCAGCCCGGGACTAGCGGGGACCTACGAGCAGTACTTC. The full variable domain, in which reference TRBV7-9 and TRBJ2-7 provide the parts outside the CDR3, is DTGVSQNPRHKITKRGQNVTFRCDPISEHNRLYWYRQTLGQGPEFLTYFQNEAQLEKSRLLSDRFSAERPKGSFSTLEIQRTEQGDSAMYLCASSPGLAGTYEQYFGPGTRLTVT.

The chain carries TRBV15 and TRBJ2-7; 10 bases are shared with TRBD2. The CDR3 consists of 18 residues. The junction had 16 bases not matched to a gene; V was cut back by 1 base and J by 7 bases. Germline lookup yields CDR1 LNHNV and CDR2 YYDKDF (reference sequence). DNA for the CDR3: TGTGCCACCAGCAGAGTGCGTCTAGCGGGAGTCTCGCTCCAAGAGCAGTACTTC. This codes for CATSRVRLAGVSLQEQYF. Based on the CDR3 plus reference TRBV15 and TRBJ2-7, the full variable domain is DAMVIQNPRYQVTQFGKPVTLSCSQTLNHNVMYWYQQKSSQAPKLLFHYYDKDFNNEADTPDNFQSRRPNTSFCFLDIRSPGLGDTAMYLCATSRVRLAGVSLQEQYFGPGTRLTVT.

This clone came up once. The J gene is TRBJ1-5, the V gene TRBV30; weak D call: TRBD1 (5 bases). The CDR3 is 13 residues long. The germline CDR1 and CDR2 sequences are GTSNPN and SVGIG (reference sequence). The V end was cut by 5 bases, the J end by 0 bases, with 8 bases between. CDR3 sequence: CAWGHISNQPQHF. CDR3 coding DNA: TGTGCCTGGGGACACATTAGCAATCAGCCCCAGCATTTT.

Here the CDR3 DNA reads TGTGCCAGTAGCCCGACAGGGCTCAATCAGCCCCAGCATTTT. Amino acid sequence: CASSPTGLNQPQHF. This chain joins TRBV19 and TRBJ1-5; TRBD1 aligns across 7 bases. V was clipped by 6 bases and J by 3 bases; unmatched bases: 5. Germline values: CDR1 LNHDA, CDR2 SQIVND (reference sequence). This CDR3 region has 14 residues.

V gene TRBV7-6 combines with J gene TRBJ1-1; 10 bases are a match to TRBD1. Looked up from germline, CDR1 is SGHVS and CDR2 is FNYEAQ. The CDR3 spans 15 residues. Unmatched junction bases numbered 4, after V lost 5 bases and J lost 1 base. CDR3 protein: CASSARDRGNTEAFF. CDR3 bases: TGTGCCAGCAGCGCCCGGGACAGGGGGAACACTGAAGCTTTCTTT. The whole variable domain, filled in from reference TRBV7-6 and TRBJ1-1, reads GAGVSQSPRYKVTKRGQDVALRCDPISGHVSLYWYRQALGQGPEFLTYFNYEAQQDKSGLPNDRFSAERPEGSISTLTIQRTEQRDSAMYRCASSARDRGNTEAFFGQGTRLTVV.

The chain couples TRBV19 to TRBJ1-2; TRBD1 matches 10 bases. The CDR3 covers 14 residues. Germline trimming cut 4 bases from V and 7 bases from J; bases unmatched to any gene: 6. Per the germline V gene, CDR1 is LNHDA and CDR2 is SQIVND (reference sequence). The CDR3 spells CASSTTGGSSGYTF. The CDR3 DNA sequence: TGTGCCAGTAGTACGACAGGGGGCTCTAGTGGCTACACCTTC.

This chain connects TRBV5-4 to TRBJ1-1, with 8 bases identical to TRBD1. The germline V gene encodes CDR1 SGHNT and CDR2 YYREEE (reference sequence). The CDR3 runs to 16 residues. The J segment lost 3 bases and the V segment lost 4 bases, leaving 11 bases of the junction unmatched. DNA for the CDR3: TGTGCCAGCAGCCTGGGGGCAGGGGGCGCGTACACTGAAGCTTTCTTT. It yields the protein CASSLGAGGAYTEAFF.

The genes are TRBV19 and TRBJ2-2; possibly TRBD2 for D (5 bases). Germline V gives CDR1 LNHDA, CDR2 SQIVND (reference sequence). V shed 4 bases and J shed 13 bases, with 22 bases lying between them. There are 15 residues in the CDR3. The DNA of the CDR3 is TGTGCCAGTAGTACCAGCGGAATAAACACCGGGTGGCTGTTTTTT. Its translation: CASSTSGINTGWLFF.

The genes are TRBV30 and TRBJ1-2, with D perhaps matching TRBD1 (5 bases). Trimming left V 0 bases short and J 4 bases short, with 9 bases between. The CDR3 sequence is 13 residues long. CDR1 GTSNPN and CDR2 SVGIG come from the germline V gene (reference sequence). CDR3 bases: TGTGCCTGGAGTGTACAACAGGTCTATGGCTACACCTTC. It specifies CAWSVQQVYGYTF.

There are a few counts of this clone. The chain is built from TRBV25-1 and TRBJ1-1, with TRBD1 matching 8 bases. The CDR3 runs to 13 residues. V trimming: 4 bases; J trimming: 6 bases; junction bases outside the gene matches: 4. CDR1 is MGHDK and CDR2 is SYGVNS in the germline V gene. The CDR3 DNA is TGTGCCAGCAGTGCCACAGGGGGGGCTGAAGCTTTCTTT. Protein: CASSATGGAEAFF.

The gene calls are TRBV3-1 (or the pseudogene TRBV3-2) and TRBJ2-7; D may be TRBD1 (6 bases). The CDR3 is 15 residues long. The germline gives CDR1 LGHDT, CDR2 YNNKEL (reference sequence). The V and J ends lost 1 base and 1 base respectively, with 11 bases between them. CDR3 nucleotides: TGTGCCAGCAGCCAAGTACGGACAGCGTCCTACGAGCAGTACTTC. This translates into CASSQVRTASYEQYF.

V is TRBV7-9 and J is TRBJ1-5; D perhaps matches TRBD1 (5 bases). Deletions cut 0 bases from V and 4 bases from J, with 7 bases between. The CDR3 is 14 residues long. Germline values: CDR1 SEHNR, CDR2 FQNEAQ (reference sequence). The DNA of the CDR3 is TGTGCCAGCAGCTTAGCAGCAGGGAATCAGCCCCAGCATTTT. As protein: CASSLAAGNQPQHF.

The count of this clone is one. The gene calls are TRBV7-6 and TRBJ2-7; TRBD2 matches 10 bases. With 0 bases clipped from V and 1 base from J, the junction kept 18 bases outside the gene matches. The CDR3 runs to 21 residues. Germline-derived CDR1 and CDR2 are SGHVS and FNYEAQ. The CDR3 region has the DNA TGTGCCAGCAGCTTAGCCCCCCCAAGACAGGGAGGTAGCGGGAGGTCCTACGAGCAGTACTTC. This sequence encodes CASSLAPPRQGGSGRSYEQYF.

The rearrangement uses TRBV19 and TRBJ1-5; 10 nucleotides line up with TRBD1. Germline lookup yields CDR1 LNHDA and CDR2 SQIVND (reference sequence). The V segment lost 6 bases and the J segment 0 bases; nucleotides outside the gene matches: 14. The CDR3 is 19 residues long. The CDR3 loop is CASRPTWDRGGYSNQPQHF. DNA for the CDR3: TGTGCCAGTAGGCCCACCTGGGACAGGGGAGGTTATAGCAATCAGCCCCAGCATTTT.

The V and J genes are TRBV2 and TRBJ1-1, with 11 bases matching TRBD1. Germline CDR1 and CDR2: SNHLY and FYNNEI. The CDR3 is 15 residues long. The V segment lost 4 bases and the J segment 3 bases; nucleotides outside the gene matches: 4. The CDR3 spells CASSAGTGGYTEAFF. CDR3 coding DNA: TGTGCCAGCAGTGCCGGGACAGGGGGTTACACTGAAGCTTTCTTT.

CDR3 sequence reads: CASSLGGATNEKLFF. In nucleotides, the CDR3 is TGTGCCAGCAGCTTAGGGGGCGCAACTAATGAAAAACTGTTTTTT. This chain joins TRBV11-3 and TRBJ1-4, with a weak D call TRBD1 (5 bases). This CDR3 contains 15 residues. The V end lost 1 base, the J end lost 0 bases, and 6 bases lay between the germline ends. CDR1 and CDR2 from the germline V gene are SGHNT and YENEEA.

The chain combines TRBV30 with TRBJ1-2, with TRBD1 matching over 7 bases. The CDR3 is 14 residues long. Germline assignment: CDR1 GTSNPN and CDR2 SVGIG (reference sequence). Trimming at V came to 0 bases and at J to 4 bases, leaving 5 bases not matched to a gene. The CDR3 DNA is TGTGCCTGGAGTGTTGGGGCAGGGGGCTATGGCTACACCTTC. Protein sequence: CAWSVGAGGYGYTF. The full variable domain, its missing parts supplied by reference TRBV30 and TRBJ1-2, is SQTIHQWPATLVQPVGSPLSLECTVEGTSNPNLYWYRQAAGRGLQLLFYSVGIGQISSEVPQNLSASRPQDRQFILSSKKLLLSDSGFYLCAWSVGAGGYGYTFGSGTRLTVV.

V and J are TRBV6-5 and TRBJ1-1, with 7 bases fitting TRBD1. The CDR3 is made up of 12 amino acids. CDR1 MNHEY and CDR2 SVGAGI come from the germline V gene. V lost 11 bases and J lost 5; bases outside the gene matches: 8. This CDR3 is CAAHTGDTEAFF. The CDR3 DNA is TGTGCCGCTCACACAGGGGATACTGAAGCTTTCTTT.

V gene TRBV7-9 combines with J gene TRBJ2-7, with 9 bases aligning to TRBD1. CDR1 is SEHNR and CDR2 is FQNEAQ in the germline V gene (reference sequence). With V trimmed by 6 bases and J by 5 bases, 8 bases remained unmatched. The CDR3 totals 14 residues. In DNA, the CDR3 is TGTGCCAGCAGTCAGAACAGGGGGCAGAACGAGCAGTACTTC. This sequence encodes CASSQNRGQNEQYF.